This T cell receptor beta chain was recovered during a study of shared clonotypes between healthy human individuals. Study at large: Each donor had three CD4 naive, three CD4 memory, two CD8 naive and one CD8 memory plate.

Overall study findings and caveats: Naive CD4 clonotypes were shared across a handful of donors at 5% to 6%.

Regarding this clone: As yet, its antigen is unknown.

The data were produced by immunoSEQ multiplex PCR, yet TCRdb's version contains in-frame clones alone and is incomplete. The repertoire holds millions of clones, with 85% to 95% as singletons. The sample taken for sequencing was naive CD4+ T cells sorted from blood. Subset denoted: CD45RA+ positively selected. The TCR originated in a man younger than 30 in good health.

The CDR3 loop is CASAQQATNTGELFF. CDR3 nucleotides: TGTGCCAGCGCACAACAGGCTACGAACACCGGGGAGCTGTTTTTT. The J gene is TRBJ2-2, the V gene TRBV5-5, with D perhaps matching TRBD1 (5 bases). Looked up from germline, CDR1 is SGHKS and CDR2 is YYEKEE (reference sequence). The CDR3 is made up of 15 amino acids. Between the trimmed V and J ends, which lost 7 bases and 0 bases, there was a span of 13 bases.